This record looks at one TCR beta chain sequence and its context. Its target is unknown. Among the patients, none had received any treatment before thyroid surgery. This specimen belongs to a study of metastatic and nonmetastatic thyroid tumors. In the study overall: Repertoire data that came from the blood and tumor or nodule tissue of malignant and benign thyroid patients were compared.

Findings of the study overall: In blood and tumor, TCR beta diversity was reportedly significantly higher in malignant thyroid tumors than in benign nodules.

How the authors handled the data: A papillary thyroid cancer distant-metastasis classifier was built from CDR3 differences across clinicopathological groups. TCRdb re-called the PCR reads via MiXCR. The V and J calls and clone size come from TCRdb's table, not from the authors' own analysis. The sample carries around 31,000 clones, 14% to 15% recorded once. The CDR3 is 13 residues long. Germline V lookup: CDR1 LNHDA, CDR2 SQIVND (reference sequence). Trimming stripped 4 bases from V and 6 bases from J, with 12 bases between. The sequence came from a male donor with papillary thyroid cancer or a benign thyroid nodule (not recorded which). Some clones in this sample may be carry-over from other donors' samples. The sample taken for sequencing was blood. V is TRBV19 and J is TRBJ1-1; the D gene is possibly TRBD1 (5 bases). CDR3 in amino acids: CASSKGQGAEAFF. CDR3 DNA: TGTGCCAGTAGTAAGGGTCAGGGAGCTGAAGCTTTCTTT.